One and the same sample provided the 26 T cell receptor beta chains below, sequenced in a study of early T cells in non-severe SARS-CoV-2 infection. TCRdb redid the calling of the 5' RACE reads with MiXCR, one entry per CDR3 protein. The repertoire consists of 20,000 to 30,000 distinct CDR3 sequences, with about 4% occurring once and the leading ten covering 10%. Source material: whole blood. Every receptor here comes from an adult who was a healthcare worker with PCR-confirmed SARS-CoV-2 infection or an uninfected control (not recorded which).

The sample holds many counts of this clonotype. This CDR3 is CASTAAAAGGQPQHF. The CDR3 nucleotides read TGTGCCAGCACTGCGGCCGCAGCGGGCGGTCAGCCCCAGCATTTT. This chain joins TRBV6-1 and TRBJ1-5; D unresolved. Germline CDR1 and CDR2: MNHNS and SASEGT. There are 15 residues in the CDR3. Trimming took 7 bases from V and 6 from J, leaving 19 bases between them.

This clonotype was detected many times. The J gene is TRBJ2-1, the V gene TRBV21-1; the D call TRBD2 from the table was never checked on the DNA. TRBV21-1 is classified as a pseudogene. This CDR3 spans 14 amino acids. The CDR3 region has the DNA TGTGCCAGCAGCCCCACGCGGGATCACAATGAGCAGTTCTTC. Its protein product is CASSPTRDHNEQFF.

This clonotype was seen repeatedly, ten times or more. V is TRBV6-6 and J is TRBJ2-3; 9 nucleotides agree with TRBD1. The CDR3 is made up of 14 amino acids. The J segment lost 3 bases and the V segment lost 6 bases, leaving 4 bases of the junction unmatched. Germline V gives CDR1 MNHNY, CDR2 SVGAGI (reference sequence). The CDR3 nucleotides are TGTGCCAGCAGGGGGGGACAGGGAACAGATACGCAGTATTTT. It is translated as CASRGGQGTDTQYF.

This clonotype has a count of ten or more. The rearrangement uses TRBV28 and TRBJ1-1; 9 bases are shared with TRBD1. Losses at the gene ends were 3 bases for V and 4 bases for J; bases not matched to a gene: 6. Germline-derived CDR1 and CDR2 are MDHEN and SYDVKM. The CDR3 covers 15 residues. CDR3 in DNA: TGTGCCAGCAGTTTCCCACAGGGGGCCGGCACTGAAGCTTTCTTT. Translated: CASSFPQGAGTEAFF.

The table lists this clonotype with many counts. The chain employs TRBV4-3 and TRBJ2-6; tentative D call: TRBD1 (5 bases). This CDR3 is built from 16 residues. V was pared by 0 bases and J by 2 bases, with 8 bases between. Germline V CDR1 and CDR2: LGHNA, YSLEER. This chain's CDR3 is CASSQDQGAGANVLTF. CDR3 DNA sequence: TGCGCCAGCAGCCAAGATCAGGGCGCTGGGGCCAACGTCCTGACTTTC.

The rearrangement uses TRBV7-8 and TRBJ2-1; D might be TRBD2 (5 bases). This CDR3 region has 15 residues. The germline gives CDR1 SGHVS, CDR2 FQNEAQ. Trimming took off 6 bases at V and 2 bases at J, with 14 bases between the two ends. The CDR3 loop reads CASSPGVLAYNEQFF. The DNA of the CDR3 is TGTGCCAGCAGTCCCGGGGTGTTGGCCTACAATGAGCAGTTCTTC. Based on the CDR3 plus reference TRBV7-8 and TRBJ2-1, the full variable domain is GAGVSQSPRYKVAKRGQDVALRCDPISGHVSLFWYQQALGQGPEFLTYFQNEAQLDKSGLPSDRFFAERPEGSVSTLKIQRTQQEDSAVYLCASSPGVLAYNEQFFGPGTRLTVL.

The chain combines TRBV6-1 with TRBJ1-1; D call uncertain. Between the trimmed V and J ends, which lost 8 bases and 4 bases, there was a span of 20 bases. Germline V gene lookup returns CDR1 MNHNS and CDR2 SASEGT. This CDR3 contains 15 residues. CDR3 loop: CASLSFGPAGTEAFF. The DNA for the CDR3 is TGTGCCAGCCTTTCCTTCGGTCCGGCGGGCACTGAAGCTTTCTTT.

Many counts were recorded for this clonotype. This sequence joins TRBV4-2 and TRBJ2-7; weak D call: TRBD2 (7 bases). The germline V gene encodes CDR1 LGHNA and CDR2 YNFKEQ. This CDR3 region has 16 residues. V dropped 0 bases and J dropped 0 bases, with 12 bases sitting between them. CDR3 nucleotides: TGTGCCAGCAGCCAAGAAGGGGGAGGGGGCTCCTACGAGCAGTACTTC. This codes for CASSQEGGGGSYEQYF.

The table lists this clonotype with many counts. The chain links TRBV18 to TRBJ1-4; TRBD1 matches at 10 bases. The length of the CDR3 is 14 residues. V lost 3 bases and J lost 7; bases outside the gene matches: 2. Germline CDR1 reads KGHSH; CDR2 reads LQKENI. CDR3 sequence (DNA): TGTGCCAGCTCACCCGGGACAGGGGTTGAAAAACTGTTTTTT. Translated: CASSPGTGVEKLFF.

This clonotype was detected a few times. The chain combines TRBV6-6 with TRBJ2-7, with 8 positions matching TRBD2. The CDR3 is 14 amino acids. V shed 6 bases, J shed 2 bases, and the junction held 6 bases outside the gene matches. Per the germline V gene, CDR1 is MNHNY and CDR2 is SVGAGI (reference sequence). CDR3 nucleotides: TGTGCCAGCAGATCTACTAGCGGAGCCTACGAGCAGTACTTC. Translation gives CASRSTSGAYEQYF.

This clonotype was observed a few times. The V gene is TRBV20-1, the J gene TRBJ2-5; D may be TRBD1 or TRBD2 (5 bases each). The V end was cut by 4 bases, the J end by 1 base, with 13 bases between. CDR1 and CDR2 (germline): DFQATT, SNEGSKA (reference sequence). This CDR3 comprises 14 residues. CDR3 loop: CSATWDRTQETQYF. The CDR3 DNA reads TGCAGTGCTACGTGGGACCGAACCCAAGAGACCCAGTACTTC.

The chain uses TRBV6-1 and TRBJ2-7, with D hard to call. The CDR3 runs to 13 residues. V gave up 0 bases and J gave up 4 bases, with 7 bases separating them. Germline lookup yields CDR1 MNHNS and CDR2 SASEGT. CDR3 DNA: TGTGCCAGCAGTGAAGCGCTTAGATACGAGCAGTACTTC. This encodes CASSEALRYEQYF.

This clonotype was recorded many times. This chain links TRBV6-5 with TRBJ1-2, with 9 bases identical to TRBD1. The CDR3 has 14 residues. V gave up 2 bases and J gave up 8 bases; unmatched junction bases: 6. CDR1 and CDR2 from the germline V gene are MNHEY and SVGAGI. The CDR3 is CASSYPGTGGGYTF. In nucleotides, the CDR3 is TGTGCCAGCAGTTACCCTGGAACAGGGGGCGGCTACACCTTC.

This clonotype is medium-sized (0.01 to 0.1%) within its sample. The chain couples TRBV7-2 to TRBJ1-2, with D unclear. There are 13 residues in the CDR3. V was pared by 2 bases and J by 5 bases, with 9 bases between. CDR1 and CDR2 from the germline V gene are SGHTA and FQGNSA. In nucleotides, the CDR3 is TGTGCCAGCAGCTTAACAGAGGCGTATGGCTACACCTTC. It is translated as CASSLTEAYGYTF.

This chain uses TRBV29-1 with TRBJ2-7; 9 bases line up with TRBD1. Germline-derived CDR1 and CDR2 are SQVTM and ANQGSEA. CDR3 length: 13 amino acids. Trimming at V came to 6 bases and at J to 6 bases, leaving 9 bases not matched to a gene. The CDR3 DNA sequence: TGCAGCGTCTCCGGGACAGGGTTTTCCGAGCAGTACTTC. Encoded protein: CSVSGTGFSEQYF.

This clonotype was counted many times. The chain combines TRBV7-3 with TRBJ2-1, with D perhaps assigned TRBD1 or TRBD2 (5 bases each). V was clipped by 5 bases and J by 12 bases, with 14 bases between them. Germline-derived CDR1 and CDR2 are SGHTA and FQGTGA. There are 12 residues in the CDR3. The CDR3 sequence is CASSPQGGRQFF. The CDR3 DNA follows: TGTGCCAGCAGCCCCCAGGGCGGGCGGCAGTTCTTC.

This clonotype was seen ten or more times. This chain uses TRBV29-1 with TRBJ2-7; TRBD2 aligns across 11 bases. Germline V lookup: CDR1 SQVTM, CDR2 ANQGSEA. J was trimmed by 3 bases and V by 7 bases; bases with no gene match: 11. The CDR3 spans 15 residues. The CDR3 DNA reads as TGCAGCGCCGCTCGCCTAGCGGGAGGATACTACGAGCAGTACTTC. As protein: CSAARLAGGYYEQYF.

This clonotype was recorded at least ten times. The V gene is TRBV4-3, the J gene TRBJ1-6; TRBD1 matches 9 bases. In germline, CDR1 is LGHNA, CDR2 YSLEER. V shed 3 bases, J shed 8 bases, and the junction held 14 bases outside the gene matches. The CDR3 contains 18 residues. The chain's CDR3 is CASSHLVSWGQGDSPLHF. In nucleotides, the CDR3 is TGCGCCAGCAGCCACCTCGTCTCGTGGGGACAGGGTGATTCACCCCTCCACTTT.

In its sample, this clonotype was seen many times. The V call is TRBV6-6, the J call TRBJ2-7, with D unclear. V shed 3 bases and J shed 1 base, with 7 bases lying between them. The CDR3 runs 13 residues. From germline, CDR1 is MNHNY and CDR2 SVGAGI (reference sequence). DNA for the CDR3: TGTGCCAGCAGTTATATGGATTCCTACGAGCAGTACTTC. It is translated as CASSYMDSYEQYF.

This clonotype has ten or more counts. The chain has TRBV10-3 and TRBJ1-1; D uncertain. The CDR3 contains 15 residues. Germline V CDR1 and CDR2: ENHRY, SYGVKD. Between the trimmed V and J ends, which lost 0 bases and 0 bases, there was a span of 8 bases. This chain's CDR3 is CAISESGLLNTEAFF. The CDR3 DNA is TGTGCCATCAGTGAGTCTGGACTGTTGAACACTGAAGCTTTCTTT.

This clonotype was picked up a small number of times. The rearrangement uses TRBV12-3 or TRBV12-4 and TRBJ2-1; 9 bases align to TRBD2. With 7 bases clipped from V and 7 bases from J, the junction kept 11 bases outside the gene matches. The CDR3 is made up of 15 amino acids. The CDR3 DNA sequence: TGTGCCAGCACCAAGCAAGGGCTAGCGGGAAATGAGCAGTTCTTC. Its translation is CASTKQGLAGNEQFF.

This chain joins TRBV11-2 and TRBJ2-6; no reliable D call. V was cut by 5 bases and J by 0 bases, with 11 bases left in between. The CDR3 extends over 16 amino acids. The germline V gene has CDR1 SGHAT and CDR2 FQNNGV. The CDR3 loop is CASSASLGSGANVLTF. Here the CDR3 DNA reads TGTGCCAGCAGCGCCTCTTTGGGCTCTGGGGCCAACGTCCTGACTTTC.

V usage is TRBV14 and J usage is TRBJ2-5; no firm D call. This CDR3 has 13 amino acids. CDR1 and CDR2 (germline): SGHDN, FVKESK. V was shortened by 4 bases and J by 5 bases, with 11 bases between the two germline ends. The CDR3: CASSPTPGETQYF. The CDR3 DNA follows: TGTGCCAGCAGCCCCACCCCGGGCGAGACCCAGTACTTC.

There are many counts of this clonotype. This sequence joins TRBV9 and TRBJ2-2; 11 bases agree with TRBD2. This CDR3 has 17 amino acids. Trimming took 0 bases from V and 5 from J; bases not matched to a gene: 6. Germline-derived CDR1 and CDR2 are SGDLS and YYNGEE. CDR3 in DNA: TGTGCCAGCAGCGTAGGGCTAGCGGGAGGAGGAACCGGGGAGCTGTTTTTT. Its translation: CASSVGLAGGGTGELFF.

J is TRBJ2-2 and V is TRBV9, with TRBD2 matching over 7 bases. Trimming took 8 bases from V and 6 from J; bases not matched to a gene: 7. The CDR3 contains 13 residues. Per germline, CDR1 SGDLS and CDR2 YYNGEE. The CDR3 reads CASSLAYAGELFF. CDR3 DNA sequence: TGTGCCAGTTCACTAGCGTACGCCGGGGAGCTGTTTTTT.

This clonotype was seen at least ten times. This rearrangement joins TRBV13 to TRBJ2-1; D uncertain. This CDR3 contains 13 residues. V shed 5 bases and J shed 6 bases, with 11 bases lying between them. Germline V lookup: CDR1 PRHDT, CDR2 FYEKMQ (reference sequence). CDR3 sequence reads: CASSPRTRNEQFF. CDR3 nucleotides: TGTGCCAGCAGCCCACGGACGCGCAATGAGCAGTTCTTC. The variable domain in full, with the rest retrieved from reference TRBV13 and TRBJ2-1, is AAGVIQSPRHLIKEKRETATLKCYPIPRHDTVYWYQQGPGQDPQFLISFYEKMQSDKGSIPDRFSAQQFSDYHSELNMSSLELGDSALYFCASSPRTRNEQFFGPGTRLTVL.